This T cell receptor (beta chain) was documented in a study of blood T cell repertoires in COVID-19. The V end was cut by 6 bases, the J end by 0 bases, with 18 bases between. This CDR3 spans 17 amino acids. The germline V gene encodes CDR1 MNHEY and CDR2 SMNVEV (reference sequence). Clones were sequenced by immunoSEQ multiplex PCR, and TCRdb holds only the in-frame ones, with some missing. The sample has 70,000 to 90,000 clones, roughly 86% seen once; the top ten hold 8%. Source material: peripheral blood. The J gene is TRBJ2-4, the V gene TRBV27; maybe TRBD1 (5 bases). The TCR was taken from a man in his fifties or sixties with active COVID-19. The CDR3 DNA sequence: TGTGCCAGCAGCCTTAGACAGTTCGCGGTAGCCAAAAACATTCAGTACTTC. Translating it yields CASSLRQFAVAKNIQYF.